Listed here are 5 T cell receptor beta chains from one sample, sequenced in a study of blood T cell repertoires in COVID-19. Sequencing was performed with immunoSEQ multiplex PCR; in TCRdb, only in-frame clones are kept and a portion is missing. The data contain about 69,000 clones, about 85% of them singletons. The source material was peripheral blood. These receptors were taken from a man aged 80 or over with acute or convalescent COVID-19.

V usage is TRBV12-5 and J usage is TRBJ1-1, with TRBD1 as a possible D gene (6 bases). This CDR3 comprises 19 residues. Trimming shortened V by 4 bases and J by 0 bases, and 24 bases separated the two germline ends. CDR1 LGHNT and CDR2 FRNRAP come from the germline V gene. CDR3 in DNA: TGTGCTAGTGGTTCCCGTTACCCGGGGACAAGCGAAATGAACACTGAAGCTTTCTTT. Protein product: CASGSRYPGTSEMNTEAFF.

This clone has more than one count but fewer than ten. The V gene is TRBV6-5, the J gene TRBJ1-3; D is uncertain. Trimming took 6 bases from V and 0 from J, leaving 9 bases between them. CDR1 is MNHEY and CDR2 is SVGAGI in the germline V gene. CDR3 length: 14 residues. In DNA, the CDR3 is TGTGCCAGCAGCCGCGGGGACTCTGGAAACACCATATATTTT. Protein product: CASSRGDSGNTIYF.

The chain has TRBV7-6 and TRBJ1-1; D is unclear. The germline CDR1 and CDR2 sequences are SGHVS and FNYEAQ. V lost 1 base to trimming and J lost 4 bases, with 13 bases between them. This CDR3 is built from 15 residues. DNA of the CDR3: TGTGCCAGCAGCTTAGAGGCAGGTGGGCGCACTGAAGCTTTCTTT. It codes for CASSLEAGGRTEAFF.

This chain uses TRBV30 with TRBJ1-6; D unclear. The CDR3 runs 16 residues. Germline CDR1 reads GTSNPN; CDR2 reads SVGIG (reference sequence). The V end was cut by 0 bases, the J end by 7 bases, with 16 bases between. This CDR3 reads CAWSVRGRRENSPLHF. The CDR3 region has the DNA TGTGCCTGGAGTGTTCGAGGTCGCAGAGAGAATTCACCCCTCCACTTT.

This chain links TRBV5-1 with TRBJ2-7; 7 bases are a match to TRBD1. This CDR3 region has 15 residues. CDR1 is SGHRS and CDR2 is YFSETQ in the germline V gene. The V segment lost 0 bases and the J segment 2 bases; nucleotides outside the gene matches: 5. The CDR3 nucleotides read TGCGCCAGCAGCTTGGTAGGACAGGCAGCCTACGAGCAGTACTTC. Its protein product is CASSLVGQAAYEQYF.